Below, one T cell receptor beta chain is given with its context. The antigen it binds to is not known. No base quality information exists; no much larger clone differs at one position. Library preparation employed the immunoSEQ multiplex PCR assay. A mixture of 60 forward primers for TCR Vbeta segments and 13 reverse primers for TCR Jbeta segments was used in the multiplex PCR. The CDR3 region of rearranged TCR beta genes was amplified from genomic DNA by a multiplex PCR assay. The Illumina HiSeq System was used to sequence the amplified TCR beta libraries as 87-base-pair reads. On the authors' methods: In a later analysis, some 80 million unique TCR beta chains were counted across the approximately 670 repertoires, and approximately 11 million of these chains were shared by at least two donors. To remove PCR and sequencing errors, raw reads were error-corrected and collapsed into unique sequences using a nearest-neighbor algorithm that merged closely related sequences. V, D and J gene segments were assigned by aligning CDR3 sequences to IMGT reference sequences. For a sequence to be retained, a match of at least six nucleotides to both a V gene segment and a J gene segment was required. Rearrangements were classified as productive when the CDR3 lacked stop codons and remained in frame with V and J, and all other rearrangements were classified as non-productive. CDR3 was defined by IMGT convention, running from the second conserved V-encoded cysteine to the conserved J-encoded phenylalanine. The earlier analysis of approximately 500 of the donors excluded sequences that lacked an unambiguous match to a single V gene segment. In an earlier analysis of approximately 560 of the donors, a V segment was called functional when productive rearrangements were above 56.7%, and segregating when the standard deviation between donors exceeded 5%. A statistical classification framework was built to diagnose cytomegalovirus status from the catalog of TCR beta chain sequences. V and J gene assignment, in a later analysis, came from comparing TCR nucleotide sequences with IMGT/GENE-DB human TR gene sequences. Using the TCRdist pipeline, a later analysis assigned CDR3 sequences along with most-parsimonious VDJ recombination scenarios. In a later analysis, each TCR beta chain was defined by its CDR3 amino acid sequence together with its V-gene family, and reads without a unique V-gene family were excluded. As a way to deal with suspected cross-contamination and a sequencing artifact, a later analysis dropped hundreds of nucleotide sequences that were highly shared and had low generation probability. In a later analysis, a clonal expansion index for each public chain was calculated from normalized within-repertoire ranks of inferred template counts. In a later analysis, generation probabilities were computed with a VDJ recombination model fitted to out-of-frame rearrangements, and the resulting probabilities were checked against IGoR. A later analysis scored TCR-TCR, TCR-HLA and TCR-CMV co-occurrence with hypergeometric tests, applying a repertoire-size bias correction to TCR pairs. False discovery rates were estimated in a later analysis by permuting HLA or CMV assignments 20 times. In a later analysis, co-occurring TCRs were grouped using DBSCAN, and TCRdist sequence similarity was added for clustering within HLA-allele-positive subsets. Repertoires with fewer than 30,000 or more than 120,000 public chains were left out of co-occurrence clustering, as were five repertoires with anomalous nucleotide sharing. TCRdb provides this immuneACCESS table in a form limited to in-frame rearrangements. Some clones are lacking; in checked studies, under half of them reflect an unresolved V gene, and why the rest are absent is not known. V, J and clone size reflect that table, while D and trimming were determined from the DNA. The sample yields roughly 62,000 clones; 65% to 80% were counted once. The top ten clones comprise under 6% of the sample.

The cohort comprised approximately 700 healthy bone marrow donors. At the time of sampling, all cohort members were nominally healthy, though unrecorded immune exposures were likely present. The donor was CMV seronegative and was included in the group of about 400 seronegative cohort members. A peripheral blood sample was provided by each donor, and peripheral blood mononuclear cells were used for TCR beta sequencing. The Qiagen DNeasy Blood Extraction Kit was used to extract genomic DNA from the blood cell samples. The germline ends are 17 bases apart after V is trimmed by 0 bases and J by 8 bases. The germline V gene (reference sequence) yields SGHKS for CDR1 and YYEKEE for CDR2. Counted from cysteine to phenylalanine, this CDR3 has 16 amino acids. Solely the CDR3 DNA is kept, with 48 bases framed from the first base. This sample was included in a study of cytomegalovirus exposure and HLA in healthy donors (dated by TCRdb to 2016 to 2017). Background for the entire study: An earlier analysis of approximately 600 of the donors reported roughly 270 Gb of sequence data and more than 90 million unique TCR beta sequences from 150 million to 200 million T cells. Donor age, sex, ethnicity and CMV serostatus were compiled alongside the repertoire data. The study aimed to test whether cataloging public T cell receptors could reveal signatures of past pathogen exposure. Among about 410 genotyped donors of the cohort, an average of roughly 230,000 unique TCR beta nucleotide sequences was sequenced per donor, of which about 18% were non-productive. High-throughput TCR immunosequencing, statistical association of individual TCRs with disease status, and machine learning were combined to predict cytomegalovirus infection status. An earlier analysis of fewer than 700 of the donors applied high-throughput TCR beta sequencing to assess whether each TCR beta V gene segment acted as functional or pseudogenic. Every discovery cohort repertoire had been produced on one sequencing platform. In addition to the first cohort of roughly 670 subjects, a separate validation cohort of 120 different subjects was used. Using immunosequencing, the study profiled T cell repertoires from about 650 subjects and related those repertoires to cytomegalovirus serostatus. The genetic ancestry cluster associated with self-reported Caucasian donors included 81% of the approximately 430 genotyped donors. To study patterns of TCR occurrence, a later analysis re-analyzed previously published TCR beta repertoires from 600 to 750 donors and added high-resolution HLA genotyping. In the later analysis, no new phenotypic data were used to find candidate immune exposures; instead, reliance was placed on TCR beta sequences and their occurrence across donors. Typing coverage varied by locus: roughly 620-630 donors for A, B, C, DRB1 and DQB1; approximately 560 for DQA1; more than 600 for DPA1; more than 450 for DPB1. In a later genetic analysis, genome-wide SNP genotypes for 398 of the 666 donors were used, and that subset was treated as a discovery cohort. HLA typing included class I and class II loci at four-digit resolution. An early release that covered about 640 HLA-typed donors contained about 300 gigabases of sequencing data and about 84 million unique TCR sequences. Roughly five DR-DQ haplotypes were treated as single units for association and clustering because of strong linkage in the cohort.

Here is what the overall study found, with its caveats: A later genetic analysis reported fewer N-insertions in productive TCRs among donors in an Asian-associated ancestry cluster than the approximately 700-donor mean. Some IMGT-functional V segments, including TRBV6-2 and TRBV6-3, could not be told apart with the 87-base-pair reads, so those segments were excluded. According to the authors, the approach could potentially be generalized to other disease states and immunological phenotypes. Correlated functional status among segregating V segments might be attributable to linkage disequilibrium, but an unknown experimental factor could not be ruled out. According to a later analysis, TCR association rates differed among HLA loci, with DRB1 alleles showing the most associated TCRs and HLA-C alleles showing the fewest. A later analysis associated roughly 17,000 TCR beta sequences with specific HLA alleles at a false discovery rate of 0.05. Across donors, most TCR sequences were observed very rarely, whereas some public TCRs were present in many individuals. V-gene and J-gene trimming of TCR beta chains was associated with a missense DCLRE1C variant in a later genetic analysis, and the association was replicated in an independent cohort. A group of highly shared sequence variants was considered likely to be a technical artifact of the sequencing pipeline. CMV serostatus was the only immune exposure information available for the cohort. HLA typing was unavailable for some donors at each locus, so association tests used only the typed subset. A further reported finding was that TCR beta sequences accurately predicted the HLA-A and HLA-B alleles for most subjects in the first cohort. In a later analysis, most CMV-associated TCR beta chains were found to appear HLA-restricted, with HLA associations seemingly driven largely by CMV exposure. Presence/absence analyses assumed roughly uniform sequencing depth across donors, an assumption that may not hold. This cohort had only TCR beta chains sequenced, and the lack of alpha or paired-chain data limited which features could be detected. Assigning TCR associations to individual alleles was difficult when HLA alleles, especially DR and DQ, strongly co-occurred. Compared with equally common non-associated chains, HLA-associated TCR beta chains in a later analysis were more clonally expanded and had lower generation probabilities. The classifier was reported to diagnose cytomegalovirus status with high specificity and sensitivity in both the original and validation cohorts. Three of the identified cytomegalovirus-associated TCR beta chains were confirmed in vitro to be specific for cytomegalovirus antigens. In a later analysis, several top co-occurrence clusters were reported to appear linked to parvovirus B19, influenza, CMV and Epstein-Barr virus. Because counts were too low, roughly 17 rarely observed V segments, including chromosome 9 orphons, were left out of the earlier analysis of 587 of the donors. In the study, 150 to 200 TCR beta chains were listed as associated with cytomegalovirus. An earlier analysis of around 540 of the donors showed that most TCR beta V segments appeared in productive rearrangements either about 87% or about 30% of the time, which broadly matched IMGT annotations.

The sequenced sample was PBMCs. The TCR was taken from a woman in her 30s in good health and CMV-seronegative. The sequence links TRBV5-5 to TRBJ1-4; matching of 5 bases hints at TRBD1 as the D gene. The DNA sequence reads TGTGCCAGCAGCTTGGCGTTCGGGGGAATACAGGAAAAACTGTTTTTT. The encoded protein is CASSLAFGGIQEKLFF.